The sample holds one count of the clone carrying this TCR beta chain. Participants, roughly 18 to 100 years old, spanned under 25 US areas. Which cohort a participant joined came from the clinical history participants gave. This sample is drawn from a study of blood T cell repertoires in COVID-19. Across the study: COVID-19 samples, acute and convalescent, were from the United States, Italy and Spain.

Original data processing: Amplification from reference gene primers served as the basis for estimated nucleated cell counts. The protocol was immunoSEQ multiplex PCR, while the TCRdb copy is restricted to in-frame clones and leaves out a portion. For V, J and clone size, that table is used; D and trimming come from the DNA. The sample has 400,000 or so clones, 88% seen once. Germline V lookup: CDR1 KGHSH, CDR2 LQKENI. Trimming removed 1 base at V and 6 bases at J, with 13 bases between. CDR3 length equals 14 residues. Sequences were obtained from PBMCs or T cells enriched from blood (not recorded which). The source is a middle-aged woman with acute COVID-19. The V and J genes are TRBV18 and TRBJ2-7; D perhaps matches TRBD2 (5 bases). CDR3 DNA sequence: TGTGCCAGCTCACCACAGGGTATTGAGGGCGAGCAGTACTTC. It codes for CASSPQGIEGEQYF.